Included here is one T cell receptor beta chain sequence, with context. The sample comes from a study of post-analysis software for immune sequencing data. Study-wide background: Recorded subtypes: relapsing-remitting, secondary progressive, progressive-relapsing; some patients unannotated.

cDNA libraries for TCR beta contained unique molecular identifiers. TCRdb re-analysed the PCR reads in MiXCR, keeping a single row per CDR3 protein. The sample yields about 820,000 distinct CDR3 sequences, approximately 53% seen once. This TCR was sampled from a girl under 18 with multiple sclerosis. The source material was blood.

The CDR3, as DNA: TGTGCCAGCAGTTACATCTCTCAGGTTACTTCAGATACGCAGTATTTT. Its protein product is CASSYISQVTSDTQYF. The rearrangement uses TRBV6-5 and TRBJ2-3; D not resolved. Deletions cut 2 bases from V and 4 bases from J, with 16 bases between. Germline CDR1 is MNHEY and CDR2 is SVGAGI. CDR3 length: 16 amino acids.